This passage covers 12 T cell receptor beta chains from one sample sequenced in a study of blood T cell repertoires in COVID-19. Profiled with immunoSEQ multiplex PCR; TCRdb holds only in-frame clones, not every one. The sample includes 100,000 to 150,000 clones, around four fifths of them seen just once. The sample taken for sequencing was peripheral blood. All receptors come from a human donor in a cohort sampled during active COVID-19.

The chain couples TRBV4-2 to TRBJ2-4; 9 positions match TRBD2. Germline CDR1 and CDR2: LGHNA and YNFKEQ. CDR3 length equals 18 residues. The ends lost 2 bases at V and 0 bases at J; junction bases unmatched: 8. The CDR3 loop is CASSQPSGEFRAKNIQYF. The CDR3 nucleotides are TGTGCCAGCAGCCAACCTAGCGGGGAGTTCAGAGCCAAAAACATTCAGTACTTC.

This clone has more than one count but fewer than ten. The genes are TRBV7-8 and TRBJ1-5, with D possibly TRBD1 on 5 matching bases. V shed 1 base and J shed 6 bases, with 13 bases lying between them. The CDR3 covers 15 residues. Germline CDR1 SGHVS, CDR2 FQNEAQ. The CDR3 DNA reads as TGTGCCAGCAGCTTAGGGGGGGTTGTAGGTCAGCCCCAGCATTTT. This codes for CASSLGGVVGQPQHF.

This sequence joins TRBV7-3 and TRBJ2-5; 8 bases align to TRBD2. The germline V gene has CDR1 SGHTA and CDR2 FQGTGA. The CDR3 is 15 residues long. With V trimmed by 5 bases and J by 5 bases, 10 bases remained unmatched. The DNA of the CDR3 is TGTGCCAGCAGCCGAGCGGGGGTCCTTGGGGAGACCCAGTACTTC. This sequence encodes CASSRAGVLGETQYF.

At least ten counts were recorded for this clone. V is TRBV6-6 and J is TRBJ2-4; TRBD1 matches 7 bases. Germline V gives CDR1 MNHNY, CDR2 SVGAGI (reference sequence). V was pared by 7 bases and J by 5 bases, with 2 bases of the junction left unmatched. This CDR3 has 12 residues. DNA of the CDR3: TGTGCCAGCACTGACAGGGAAAACATTCAGTACTTC. Amino acids: CASTDRENIQYF.

The chain recombines TRBV5-4 with TRBJ1-2; no reliable D call. This CDR3 has 14 amino acids. V was cut by 5 bases and J by 6 bases, with 17 bases left in between. CDR1 SGHNT and CDR2 YYREEE come from the germline V gene (reference sequence). CDR3 in DNA: TGTGCCAGCAGTCCAGCGGCGAGTCGGGATGGCTACACCTTC. Protein product: CASSPAASRDGYTF.

The rearrangement links TRBV5-8 to TRBJ2-4; possibly TRBD1 for D (5 bases). V was trimmed by 2 bases and J by 1 base, leaving 13 bases between them. The CDR3 runs to 16 residues. Germline CDR1 SGHTS, CDR2 YDEGEE. CDR3 DNA sequence: TGTGCCAGCAGCTTACCAGGGATCGCGGCCAAAAACATTCAGTACTTC. Translation gives CASSLPGIAAKNIQYF. The full variable domain, rest sourced from reference TRBV5-8 and TRBJ2-4, is EAGVTQSPTHLIKTRGQQATLRCSPISGHTSVYWYQQALGLGLQFLLWYDEGEERNRGNFPPRFSGRQFPNYSSELNVNALELEDSALYLCASSLPGIAAKNIQYFGAGTRLSVL.

The V and J genes are TRBV7-2 and TRBJ2-1, with 10 bases matching TRBD2. Germline assignment: CDR1 SGHTA and CDR2 FQGNSA. CDR3 length: 16 residues. The ends lost 4 bases at V and 4 bases at J; junction bases unmatched: 7. As DNA, the CDR3 is TGTGCCAGCAGCTCATCGGGACTAGCGCTGTACAATGAGCAGTTCTTC. Protein: CASSSSGLALYNEQFF.

The chain employs TRBV6-5 and TRBJ1-5; 7 positions agree with TRBD1. Trimming took 5 bases from V and 6 from J; bases not matched to a gene: 7. Germline values: CDR1 MNHEY, CDR2 SVGAGI. The CDR3 has 14 amino acids. Here the CDR3 reads CASSRQGDVQPQHF. CDR3 coding DNA: TGTGCCAGCAGTCGACAGGGAGATGTTCAGCCCCAGCATTTT.

The chain has TRBV6-4 and TRBJ2-7; 9 bases match TRBD1. From germline, CDR1 is MRHNA and CDR2 SNTAGT. With V trimmed by 0 bases and J by 11 bases, 23 bases remained unmatched. This CDR3 has 19 residues. CDR3 loop: CASSDSPVSGTGTLFGKYF. CDR3 nucleotides: TGTGCCAGCAGTGACTCGCCCGTTTCAGGGACAGGGACCCTTTTCGGTAAGTACTTC.

At least ten counts were recorded for this clone. The V and J genes are TRBV19 and TRBJ2-2; a possible D gene is TRBD2 (5 bases). The germline V gene has CDR1 LNHDA and CDR2 SQIVND (reference sequence). CDR3 length: 17 amino acids. V was clipped by 3 bases and J by 0 bases, with 14 bases between them. The CDR3 sequence is CASSIWGVSANTGELFF. The CDR3 DNA reads as TGTGCCAGTAGTATCTGGGGAGTAAGCGCGAACACCGGGGAGCTGTTTTTT.

The rearrangement joins TRBV2 to TRBJ2-5; D unresolved. The V end was cut by 8 bases, the J end by 4 bases, with 5 bases between. Germline CDR1 SNHLY, CDR2 FYNNEI. The CDR3 sequence is 10 residues long. The chain's CDR3 is CASGRETQYF. In DNA, the CDR3 is TGTGCCAGCGGTAGAGAGACCCAGTACTTC.

The V and J genes are TRBV7-9 and TRBJ2-5; 14 bases line up with TRBD2. CDR1 and CDR2 (germline): SEHNR, FQNEAQ (reference sequence). V lost 3 bases to trimming and J lost 4 bases; unmatched junction nucleotides: 4. The CDR3 is made up of 16 amino acids. The CDR3 bases are TGTGCCAGCAGCTTGACTAGCGGGAGGGCCGGAGAGACCCAGTACTTC. Translated, it gives CASSLTSGRAGETQYF.